These T cell receptor beta chains were read from a single sample in a study of technical replicates of blood from several donors. TCRdb's copy holds only in-frame clones and misses some; the assay was immunoSEQ multiplex PCR. The table records some 80,000 clones, around nine tenths of them present only once. The material sequenced was T cells isolated from PBMCs. The receptors originated from a human donor in good health. CDR3s include the opening cysteine and the closing phenylalanine or tryptophan. A D gene is named only where the DNA matches it firmly. A clone size is listed for some rows: how often the clone was seen (once, few, many), or a class if it is expanded.

>TRBJ2-3|TRBV7-3|TRBD1|.
CASSLAGQGRDYGTDTQYF
TGTGCCAGCAGCTTGGCGGGACAGGGAAGGGACTATGGCACAGATACGCAGTATTTT
>TRBJ2-1|TRBV9|TRBD1|.
CASSAGQGYNEQFF
TGTGCCAGCAGCGCGGGACAGGGCTACAATGAGCAGTTCTTC
>TRBJ2-1|TRBV6-1|TRBD1|.
CASRAQGANYNEQFF
TGTGCCAGCAGGGCCCAGGGGGCTAATTACAATGAGCAGTTCTTC
>TRBJ2-1|TRBV9|TRBD1|.
CASSAGQGAEQFF
TGTGCCAGCAGCGCCGGACAGGGGGCTGAGCAGTTCTTC
>TRBJ2-2|TRBV4-1|TRBD2|.
CASSQELAGGVTGELFF
TGCGCCAGCAGCCAAGAGTTAGCGGGGGGAGTGACCGGGGAGCTGTTTTTT
>TRBJ2-1|TRBV30|.|.
CAWSVGTNEQFF
TGTGCCTGGAGTGTTGGGACTAATGAGCAGTTCTTC
>TRBJ2-7|TRBV13|.|.
CASSLSTGTDEQYF
TGTGCCAGCAGCTTGAGTACAGGGACCGACGAGCAGTACTTC
>TRBJ2-3|TRBV5-4|.|.
CASSPPSRASTDTQYF
TGTGCCAGCAGCCCACCTTCTAGAGCAAGCACAGATACGCAGTATTTT
>TRBJ1-5|TRBV18|.|.
CASSPAVRQNQPQHF
TGTGCCAGCTCACCAGCGGTTCGGCAGAATCAGCCCCAGCATTTT
>TRBJ2-7|TRBV12-1|.|.
CASSAPLSSGATRGHEQYF
TGTGCCAGCAGCGCCCCACTAAGTAGCGGGGCTACCCGGGGCCACGAGCAGTACTTC
>TRBJ1-1|TRBV12-5|.|once
CASGLVLGQNTEAFF
TGTGCTAGTGGTTTGGTACTTGGGCAGAACACTGAAGCTTTCTTT
>TRBJ1-2|TRBV5-4|TRBD1|once
CASTLTGGNYGYTF
TGTGCCAGCACCCTGACAGGGGGCAACTATGGCTACACCTTC
>TRBJ2-6|TRBV19|.|.
CASSISSAMGRSSGANVLTF
TGTGCCAGTAGTATATCTAGCGCGATGGGCAGAAGCTCTGGGGCCAACGTCCTGACTTTC
>TRBJ2-1|TRBV7-9|.|few
CASSFLASSYNEQFF
TGTGCCAGCAGCTTCCTAGCGAGCTCCTACAATGAGCAGTTCTTC
>TRBJ1-1|TRBV6-1|.|.
CASSLIFGSTEAFF
TGTGCCAGCAGCCTAATTTTTGGTTCCACTGAAGCTTTCTTT
>TRBJ2-5|TRBV2|TRBD2|.
CASSDFGGVLETQYF
TGTGCCAGCAGTGACTTTGGGGGGGTCCTGGAGACCCAGTACTTC
>TRBJ2-3|TRBV2|TRBD2|.
CASSDPASGGEYTDTQYF
TGTGCCAGCAGTGATCCGGCTAGCGGGGGGGAGTACACAGATACGCAGTATTTT
>TRBJ2-7|TRBV29-1|TRBD1|.
CSVSRDRVYEQYF
TGCAGCGTGTCCCGGGACAGGGTCTACGAGCAGTACTTC
>TRBJ2-5|TRBV5-1|.|.
CASSLGSGTQYF
TGCGCCAGCAGCTTGGGGTCCGGGACCCAGTACTTC
>TRBJ2-7|TRBV5-1|.|.
CASSQIIGGYEQYF
TGCGCCAGCAGTCAGATTATAGGAGGCTACGAGCAGTACTTC
>TRBJ1-2|TRBV29-1|.|.
CSVGGSGGGYGYTF
TGCAGCGTTGGAGGGTCAGGAGGAGGCTATGGCTACACCTTC
>TRBJ1-2|TRBV27|.|.
CASSLSSGRGGYTF
TGTGCCAGCAGTTTATCATCGGGGCGGGGTGGCTACACCTTC
>TRBJ1-6|TRBV28|TRBD1|.
CASSFGDRDSSPLHF
TGTGCCAGCAGCTTTGGGGACAGGGATAGTTCACCCCTCCACTTT
>TRBJ1-5|TRBV19|.|.
CASSDNNGNQPQHF
TGTGCCAGTAGTGACAATAATGGCAATCAGCCCCAGCATTTT
>TRBJ2-2|TRBV28|.|.
CASSRQAGSILTGELFF
TGTGCCAGCAGCCGTCAGGCAGGGTCGATTCTCACCGGGGAGCTGTTTTTT
>TRBJ1-2|TRBV4-1|.|.
CASSQGRGLANYGYTF
TGCGCCAGCAGCCAAGGCAGGGGATTAGCTAACTATGGCTACACCTTC
>TRBJ2-1|TRBV18|.|.
CASSPPNSQIDEQFF
TGTGCCAGCTCACCACCTAACAGTCAAATCGATGAGCAGTTCTTC
>TRBJ2-1|TRBV27|TRBD2|.
CASSELAGGYNEQFF
TGTGCCAGCAGTGAACTAGCGGGAGGGTACAATGAGCAGTTCTTC
>TRBJ1-2|TRBV11-3|TRBD1|many
CASSLEGRQGNYGYTF
TGTGCCAGCAGCTTAGAGGGTCGACAGGGGAACTATGGCTACACCTTC
>TRBJ2-1|TRBV29-1|TRBD2|.
CSVGGDYNEQFF
TGCAGCGTGGGAGGGGATTACAATGAGCAGTTCTTC
>TRBJ2-5|TRBV6-5|.|.
CASSYSSGEIKTQYF
TGTGCCAGCAGTTACTCATCAGGGGAGATAAAGACCCAGTACTTC
>TRBJ2-7|TRBV5-1|TRBD1|.
CASSYDRGPYEQYF
TGCGCCAGCAGCTACGACAGGGGCCCCTACGAGCAGTACTTC
>TRBJ2-1|TRBV15|.|.
CATSRVSGARNEQFF
TGTGCCACCAGCAGAGTTTCAGGGGCGAGGAATGAGCAGTTCTTC
>TRBJ2-1|TRBV12-5|TRBD2|.
CASGLVASGGHNEQFF
TGTGCTAGTGGTTTGGTAGCAAGCGGGGGTCACAATGAGCAGTTCTTC
>TRBJ2-5|TRBV5-1|TRBD1|.
CASGPTGTAQETQYF
TGCGCCAGCGGACCTACCGGGACAGCGCAAGAGACCCAGTACTTC
>TRBJ1-1|TRBV18|.|.
CASSPQVRDDTEAFF
TGTGCCAGCTCACCACAGGTTCGGGATGACACTGAAGCTTTCTTT
>TRBJ1-2|TRBV30|.|.
CAWSVFSGINPYGYTF
TGTGCCTGGAGTGTATTTAGCGGCATTAATCCCTATGGCTACACCTTC
>TRBJ2-5|TRBV4-1|.|once
CASSLDGTRSQETQYF
TGCGCCAGCAGCCTCGACGGGACACGGAGCCAAGAGACCCAGTACTTC
>TRBJ1-1|TRBV11-3|.|.
CASSLGRANTEAFF
TGTGCCAGCAGCTTAGGCAGGGCGAACACTGAAGCTTTCTTT
>TRBJ2-1|TRBV6-5|TRBD1|.
CASRDRGLDEQFF
TGTGCCAGCCGGGACAGGGGACTCGATGAGCAGTTCTTC
>TRBJ2-6|TRBV30|.|.
CAWRHSSGANVLTF
TGTGCCTGGAGACACAGCTCTGGGGCCAACGTCCTGACTTTC
>TRBJ1-5|TRBV19|TRBD1|.
CASSSDRVRLAQHF
TGTGCCAGTAGTTCTGACAGGGTAAGACTGGCCCAGCATTTT